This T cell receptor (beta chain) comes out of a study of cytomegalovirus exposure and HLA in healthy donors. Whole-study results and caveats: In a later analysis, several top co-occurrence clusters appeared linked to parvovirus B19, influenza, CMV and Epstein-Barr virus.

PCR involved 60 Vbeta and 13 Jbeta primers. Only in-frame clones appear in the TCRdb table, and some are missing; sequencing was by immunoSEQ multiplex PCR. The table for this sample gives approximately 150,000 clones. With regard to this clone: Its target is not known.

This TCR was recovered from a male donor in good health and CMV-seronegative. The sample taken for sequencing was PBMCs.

CDR3 nucleotides: TGTGCCAGCAGTTATCGCGAGAGGGGGCAAGCTTTCTTT. Translated, it gives CASSYRERGQAFF. This chain uses TRBV6-6 with TRBJ1-1, with 7 bases identical to TRBD1. The CDR3 totals 13 residues. Trimming at V came to 3 bases and at J to 9 bases, leaving 7 bases not matched to a gene. The V gene's germline CDR1 is MNHNY and CDR2 SVGAGI (reference sequence).